The source of this T cell receptor beta chain is a study of graft-versus-host responses after intestinal transplantation. Study background: Every one of the recipients received anti-thymocyte globulin induction and afterwards took tacrolimus and steroids for approximately three years. The study, taken as a whole, reports: Allografts of one patient group, those with graft-donor T cell macrochimerism, had high graft-versus-host to host-versus-graft clonal ratios. Early post-transplant HvG declines showed an association with peak circulating GvH clone levels.

The V gene lost 4 bases and the J gene lost 4 bases, with 13 bases spanning the gap. The CDR3 totals 14 residues. Germline V gives CDR1 SGHRS, CDR2 YFSETQ. The table came from immunoSEQ multiplex PCR; TCRdb's copy has only in-frame clones and leaves some out. Of 85,000 to 100,000 clones in the sample, 86% were seen once. A word on this clone: The target antigen is unknown.

The TCR sequence derives from a human patient who received an intestinal transplant, so some T cells may come from the graft donor. J is TRBJ2-3 and V is TRBV5-1; D possibly corresponds to TRBD1 (6 bases). The sequenced sample was PBMCs, obtained 255 days after intestinal transplant. CDR3 DNA sequence: TGCGCCAGCAGCCGCCATGCAGGGGCAGATACGCAGTATTTT. Translating it yields CASSRHAGADTQYF.